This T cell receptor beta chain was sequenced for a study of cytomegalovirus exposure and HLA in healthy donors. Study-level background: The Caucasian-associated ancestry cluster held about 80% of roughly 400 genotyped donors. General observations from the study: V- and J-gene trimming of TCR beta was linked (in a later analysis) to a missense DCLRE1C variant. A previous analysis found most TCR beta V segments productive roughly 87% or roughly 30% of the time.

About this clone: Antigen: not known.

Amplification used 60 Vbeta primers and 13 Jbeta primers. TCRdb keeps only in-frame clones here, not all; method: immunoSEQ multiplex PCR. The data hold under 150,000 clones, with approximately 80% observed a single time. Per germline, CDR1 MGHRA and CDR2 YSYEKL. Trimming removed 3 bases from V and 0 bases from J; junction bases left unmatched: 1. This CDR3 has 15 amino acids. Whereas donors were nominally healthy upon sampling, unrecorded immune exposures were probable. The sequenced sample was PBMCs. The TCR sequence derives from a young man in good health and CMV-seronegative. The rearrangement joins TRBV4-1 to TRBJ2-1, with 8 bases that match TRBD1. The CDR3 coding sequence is TGCGCCAGCAGCCATGGACAGGGCTCCTACAATGAGCAGTTCTTC. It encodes CASSHGQGSYNEQFF.